This T cell receptor (beta chain) is drawn from a study of CD8 T cells in ankylosing spondylitis. Findings of the study overall: Ankylosing spondylitis blood appeared to be characterized by a TCR beta motif of 7 to 9 highly homologous variants. In reactive arthritis synovial fluid and blood, some motif variants had been reported before. Clones tied to disease were said to be significantly enriched in matched ankylosing spondylitis synovial fluid.

This clonotype was seen a handful of times. Its antigen is as yet unknown. Libraries of TCR beta came from quantitative 5'-RACE with molecular barcodes. TCRdb called the 5' RACE reads again in MiXCR, with one record for every CDR3 protein. The sample gives 350,000 to 450,000 distinct CDR3 sequences, roughly 20% of which show up once; about an eighth is in the top ten. Sequences were obtained from blood, either unsorted or a sorted T cell fraction (not recorded which). This receptor was identified in a male donor with ankylosing spondylitis or in good health (not recorded which).

CDR3 DNA: TGTGCCCAACAACGGGGCCCCGAGCAGTACTTC. Translation gives CAQQRGPEQYF. This chain links TRBV30 with TRBJ2-7; tentatively, D is TRBD1 or TRBD2 (5 bases each). Trimming left V 8 bases short and J 6 bases short, with 14 bases between. Germline values: CDR1 GTSNPN, CDR2 SVGIG (reference sequence). The CDR3 runs 11 residues. The variable domain in full, completed from reference TRBV30 and TRBJ2-7, reads SQTIHQWPATLVQPVGSPLSLECTVEGTSNPNLYWYRQAAGRGLQLLFYSVGIGQISSEVPQNLSASRPQDRQFILSSKKLLLSDSGFYLCAQQRGPEQYFGPGTRLTVT.